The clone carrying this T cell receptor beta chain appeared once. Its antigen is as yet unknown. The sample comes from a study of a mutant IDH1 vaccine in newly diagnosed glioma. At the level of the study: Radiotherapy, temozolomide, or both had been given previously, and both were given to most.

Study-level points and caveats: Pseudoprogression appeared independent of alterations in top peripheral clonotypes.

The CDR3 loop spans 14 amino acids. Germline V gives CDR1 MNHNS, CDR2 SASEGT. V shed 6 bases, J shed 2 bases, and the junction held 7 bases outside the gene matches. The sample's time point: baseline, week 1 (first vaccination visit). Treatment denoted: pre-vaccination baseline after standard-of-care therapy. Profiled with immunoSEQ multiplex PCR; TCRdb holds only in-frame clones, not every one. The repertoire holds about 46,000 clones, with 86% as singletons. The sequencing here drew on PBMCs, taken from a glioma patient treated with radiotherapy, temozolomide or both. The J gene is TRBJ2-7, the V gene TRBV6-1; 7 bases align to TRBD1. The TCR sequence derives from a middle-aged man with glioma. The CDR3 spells CASSTSQGPYEQYF. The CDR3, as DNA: TGTGCCAGCAGCACGTCACAGGGGCCCTACGAGCAGTACTTC.